Here is one TCR beta chain with its context. The antigen remains unidentified. The treatment here: oral pan-JAK inhibitor, 5-10 mg twice daily. This sample is drawn from a study of CD8+ T cells in alopecia areata. Study-level points and caveats: Lesional scalp, notably in alopecia totalis/universalis, had clonality above that of normal scalp.

V dropped 4 bases and J dropped 3 bases, with 10 bases sitting between them. Germline CDR1 is SQVTM and CDR2 is ANQGSEA. CDR3 length equals 12 residues. Sequencing used cDNA as its template, made by extracting RNA and reverse transcribing it. Measured with immunoSEQ multiplex PCR; TCRdb has only the in-frame clones, and not every one. This table holds about 290,000 clones, roughly 64% found once. This clonotype was obtained from a human donor with alopecia areata. The specimen was CD4+ T cells sorted from blood, collected at week 24, from a patient treated with tofacitinib. The rearrangement links TRBV29-1 to TRBJ2-7; perhaps TRBD1 as D (6 bases). The CDR3 DNA sequence: TGCAGCGTTGGGACAGCCGACTACGAGCAGTACTTC. Translated, it gives CSVGTADYEQYF.